The 25 T cell receptor beta chains presented below share a single source sample, sequenced in a study of regulatory T cells in long-lasting Graves disease. iRepertoire HTBI primers and Arm-PCR of CDR3 regions built TCR beta libraries. TCRdb analysed the multiplex PCR reads with MiXCR anew, one entry per CDR3 protein. The sample holds a few hundred thousand distinct CDR3 sequences, 10% to 15% seen once. The time point: newly diagnosed GD, antithyroid drugs for less than 3 months. RNA from PBMCs was the source of the TCR library. These same data were also listed under a study on T cells in Graves' hyperthyroidism and ophthalmopathy.

Sequenced material: peripheral blood mononuclear cells (PBMCs), taken at new diagnosis, from a patient treated with antithyroid drugs. These receptors were taken from a woman aged 18-35 years with Graves disease.

This sequence joins TRBV6-1 and TRBJ2-1, with 11 bases aligning to TRBD1. V lost 11 bases, J lost 9 bases, and 9 bases stayed unmatched. CDR3 length: 13 amino acids. The V gene's germline CDR1 is MNHNS and CDR2 SASEGT. Here the CDR3 reads CARIPGTGGEQFF. The CDR3 DNA follows: TGTGCCCGCATTCCCGGGACAGGGGGTGAGCAGTTCTTC.

This clonotype showed up many times. V and J are TRBV12-3 or TRBV12-4 and TRBJ1-1; D ambiguous. Trimming left V 3 bases short and J 7 bases short, with 6 bases between. There are 11 residues in the CDR3. This CDR3 is CASSFGLEAFF. CDR3 DNA: TGTGCCAGCAGTTTCGGACTTGAAGCTTTCTTT.

This clonotype was counted at least ten times. The genes are TRBV11-2 and TRBJ1-3, with a weak D call TRBD1 (6 bases). CDR1 SGHAT and CDR2 FQNNGV come from the germline V gene. Trimming removed 1 base at V and 2 bases at J, with 21 bases between. The CDR3 consists of 19 residues. DNA for the CDR3: TGTGCCAGCAGCTTAGTCCTGGGGGACACCCAGGGAACTGGAAACACCATATATTTT. Its translation is CASSLVLGDTQGTGNTIYF.

This clonotype was seen many times. The chain uses TRBV20-1 and TRBJ2-1; D tentatively reads TRBD1 or TRBD2 (5 bases each). The V end lost 0 bases, the J end lost 10 bases, and 16 bases lay between the germline ends. The CDR3 covers 14 residues. Per the germline V gene, CDR1 is DFQATT and CDR2 is SNEGSKA (reference sequence). In nucleotides, the CDR3 is TGCAGTGCTAGAGACCTCCTAGGGGAGCCAGAGCAGTTCTTC. Amino acid sequence: CSARDLLGEPEQFF.

As regards this clonotype: Compared with germline, one end of the junction differs, possibly owing to a read error. This chain joins TRBV7-2 and TRBJ1-2, with TRBD1 as a possible D gene (5 bases). Germline V gene lookup returns CDR1 SGHTA and CDR2 FQGNSA. The CDR3 covers 16 residues. The CDR3 region has the DNA TGTGCCAGCAGCTTATGGATGGGGGGGACTAACTATGACTACATCTTC. Protein sequence: CASSLWMGGTNYDYIF.

This clonotype was recorded many times. This chain uses TRBV12-5 with TRBJ2-1, with no clear D. The germline CDR1 and CDR2 sequences are LGHNT and FRNRAP. Trimming stripped 6 bases from V and 3 bases from J, with 24 bases between. CDR3 length equals 18 residues. The CDR3 reads CASGFRVILGMGYNEQFF. The CDR3, as DNA: TGTGCTAGTGGGTTCCGGGTGATCCTGGGGATGGGCTACAATGAGCAGTTCTTC.

This clonotype was detected ten times or more. The chain combines TRBV12-3 or TRBV12-4 with TRBJ1-5, with unresolved D. V lost 7 bases and J lost 0, with 10 bases in between. The CDR3 spans 14 residues. The CDR3 reads CASTGGPSNQPQHF. The CDR3 DNA follows: TGTGCCAGCACCGGAGGACCTAGCAATCAGCCCCAGCATTTT.

This chain uses TRBV20-1 with TRBJ2-5; 13 bases are shared with TRBD2. Germline V gives CDR1 DFQATT, CDR2 SNEGSKA (reference sequence). V shed 7 bases and J 6 bases; nucleotides not matched to a gene: 5. The CDR3 is 13 residues long. The CDR3 DNA follows: TGCAGTGGAGGACTAGCGGGAGTACAGACCCAGTACTTC. Its protein is CSGGLAGVQTQYF.

This clonotype was observed at least ten times. The gene calls are TRBV12-3 or TRBV12-4 and TRBJ2-5; D is ambiguous. The CDR3 is made up of 15 amino acids. Trimming removed 0 bases at V and 4 bases at J, with 12 bases between. The CDR3 loop reads CASSLAWIGSETQYF. The CDR3, as DNA: TGTGCCAGCAGTTTAGCCTGGATAGGATCAGAGACCCAGTACTTC.

This clonotype was detected ten times or more. The gene calls are TRBV6-5 and TRBJ1-1, with D uncertain. Trimming removed 4 bases at V and 5 bases at J, with 17 bases between. Germline assignment: CDR1 MNHEY and CDR2 SVGAGI. The CDR3 extends over 15 amino acids. DNA of the CDR3: TGTGCCAGCAGTTCCGTCCGACGACTCGAAACTGAAGCTTTCTTT. Its protein product is CASSSVRRLETEAFF.

This clonotype was recorded at least ten times. The rearrangement links TRBV5-6 to TRBJ2-1, with a possible D match to TRBD2 (5 bases). V lost 7 bases to trimming and J lost 6 bases, with 5 bases between them. Germline V lookup: CDR1 SGHDT, CDR2 YYEEEE. The CDR3 is 10 residues long. In nucleotides, the CDR3 is TGTGCCAGCGGACTCAATGAGCAGTTCTTC. It encodes CASGLNEQFF.

This clonotype was detected only once. Being one base from a much bigger clone, this may be a read error. The chain has TRBV11-1 and TRBJ2-7; either TRBD1 or TRBD2 may fit D (5 bases each). Deletions cut 5 bases from V and 1 base from J, with 12 bases between. The CDR3 is 14 amino acids. Germline CDR1 and CDR2: SGHAT and FQDESV (reference sequence). The chain's CDR3 is CASSLRDGSYEQYV. CDR3 bases: TGTGCCAGCAGCCTGAGGGACGGATCCTACGAGCAGTACGTC.

As DNA, the CDR3 is TGCAGCGTGGTGACCGGCCAGGGGTTGTATGGCTACACCTTC. The encoded protein is CSVVTGQGLYGYTF. This chain connects TRBV29-1 to TRBJ1-2, with TRBD1 as a possible D gene (6 bases). V lost 6 bases, J lost 5 bases, and 19 bases lay in between. Germline V gives CDR1 SQVTM, CDR2 ANQGSEA. The CDR3 has 14 residues.

J is TRBJ1-1 and V is TRBV19, with 8 bases aligning to TRBD1. V trimming: 3 bases; J trimming: 2 bases; junction bases outside the gene matches: 11. The CDR3 covers 17 residues. Germline CDR1 and CDR2: LNHDA and SQIVND (reference sequence). CDR3 DNA sequence: TGTGCCAGTAGTATTACCACCACCCAGGGGGCAAACACTGAAGCTTTCTTT. Its translation is CASSITTTQGANTEAFF.

This clonotype has a count of ten or more. The CDR3 nucleotides read TGTGCCAGCAGTGAAAATGGTATTAGCACAGATACGCAGTATTTT. The encoded protein is CASSENGISTDTQYF. The J gene is TRBJ2-3, the V gene TRBV2; D unresolved. Trimming took off 2 bases at V and 0 bases at J, with 9 bases between the two ends. CDR1 and CDR2 (germline): SNHLY, FYNNEI. The CDR3 runs to 15 residues.

This clonotype was found a few times. J is TRBJ2-1 and V is TRBV7-3, with 12 nucleotides matching TRBD2. This CDR3 is built from 22 residues. V shed 1 base, J shed 3 bases, and the junction held 19 bases outside the gene matches. Germline lookup yields CDR1 SGHTA and CDR2 FQGTGA. The CDR3 nucleotides read TGTGCCAGCAGCTTAAGGGCTAGCGGGAGGGTCGGGATAGTCCCGGGCTACAATGAGCAGTTCTTC. Its protein is CASSLRASGRVGIVPGYNEQFF.

This clonotype appeared many times. This rearrangement joins TRBV4-1 to TRBJ1-5; weak D call: TRBD1 (6 bases). This CDR3 contains 15 residues. Germline lookup yields CDR1 MGHRA and CDR2 YSYEKL. With 1 base removed from V and 4 bases from J, the gap between germline ends came to 11 bases. Here the CDR3 reads CASSQVSQGNQPQHF. The CDR3, as DNA: TGCGCCAGCAGCCAAGTTTCCCAGGGGAATCAGCCCCAGCATTTT.

This chain connects TRBV4-1 to TRBJ1-2; D is ambiguous. The length of the CDR3 is 16 residues. Germline lookup yields CDR1 MGHRA and CDR2 YSYEKL. V was pared by 4 bases and J by 1 base, with 16 bases between. The CDR3 loop is CASSPQERALNYGYTF. The CDR3 DNA follows: TGCGCCAGCAGCCCCCAGGAGAGGGCCCTTAACTATGGCTACACCTTC.

Ten or more counts support this clonotype. The chain carries TRBV10-3 and TRBJ2-2; possible D gene TRBD2, 6 bases. Germline V gene sequence: CDR1 ENHRY, CDR2 SYGVKD. The CDR3 is 17 residues long. Between the trimmed V and J ends, which lost 2 bases and 6 bases, there was a span of 19 bases. Here the CDR3 reads CAISEGSAGWGPGELFF. CDR3 sequence (DNA): TGTGCCATCAGTGAGGGGTCGGCGGGATGGGGACCCGGGGAGCTGTTTTTT.

This rearrangement joins TRBV13 to TRBJ1-2, with D unresolved. The CDR3 covers 18 residues. Germline lookup yields CDR1 PRHDT and CDR2 FYEKMQ (reference sequence). The ends were cut back, 0 bases at V and 4 bases at J, with 21 bases in the middle. The CDR3 sequence: CASSLGSYLGRTLYGYTF. In DNA form, the CDR3 reads TGTGCCAGCAGCTTAGGCAGCTATCTCGGACGGACCCTCTATGGCTACACCTTC. Drawing the rest from reference TRBV13 and TRBJ1-2, the complete variable domain is AAGVIQSPRHLIKEKRETATLKCYPIPRHDTVYWYQQGPGQDPQFLISFYEKMQSDKGSIPDRFSAQQFSDYHSELNMSSLELGDSALYFCASSLGSYLGRTLYGYTFGSGTRLTVV.

The chain joins TRBV19 to TRBJ2-2; D could derive from TRBD1 or TRBD2 (6 bases each). In germline, CDR1 is LNHDA, CDR2 SQIVND (reference sequence). This CDR3 is built from 16 residues. V was shortened by 3 bases and J by 0 bases, with 11 bases between the two germline ends. The CDR3 region has the DNA TGTGCCAGTAGTATGTGGGGGGCCACGAACACCGGGGAGCTGTTTTTT. It translates to CASSMWGATNTGELFF.

In its sample, this clonotype was seen many times. This chain links TRBV7-9 with TRBJ2-7; D not certain. Germline CDR1 is SEHNR and CDR2 is FQNEAQ (reference sequence). This CDR3 has 11 residues. Trimming took off 5 bases at V and 7 bases at J, with 9 bases between the two ends. The CDR3: CASSTQREQYF. CDR3 nucleotide sequence: TGTGCCAGCAGCACCCAGCGAGAGCAGTACTTC.

This chain connects TRBV9 to TRBJ1-2; D call uncertain. The CDR3 spans 12 residues. V lost 6 bases, J lost 4 bases, and 10 bases lay in between. Germline CDR1 and CDR2: SGDLS and YYNGEE. DNA for the CDR3: TGTGCCAGCAAAAGGTGGGGCTATGGCTACACCTTC. This translates into CASKRWGYGYTF.

The chain uses TRBV30 and TRBJ1-2, with 10 positions matching TRBD1. Germline-derived CDR1 and CDR2 are GTSNPN and SVGIG (reference sequence). V gave up 4 bases and J gave up 0 bases; unmatched junction bases: 11. The length of the CDR3 is 17 residues. The CDR3 region is CAWMRTGGRFSNYGYTF. The DNA of the CDR3 is TGTGCCTGGATGCGGACAGGGGGAAGGTTCTCTAACTATGGCTACACCTTC. The entire variable domain, with the rest obtained from reference TRBV30 and TRBJ1-2, is as follows: SQTIHQWPATLVQPVGSPLSLECTVEGTSNPNLYWYRQAAGRGLQLLFYSVGIGQISSEVPQNLSASRPQDRQFILSSKKLLLSDSGFYLCAWMRTGGRFSNYGYTFGSGTRLTVV.

This clonotype was seen a few times. The chain couples TRBV10-3 to TRBJ2-5; D is possibly TRBD2 (7 bases). Germline loops: CDR1 ENHRY, CDR2 SYGVKD. V lost 10 bases and J 5 bases, leaving 26 bases between the germline ends. The CDR3 runs to 16 residues. The CDR3 nucleotides read TGTGCCACCCGGGGCTCTACGAGGGGGGGCCTGGAGACCCAGTACTTC. Translating gives CATRGSTRGGLETQYF.